The 30 T cell receptor beta chains below all came from one sample that was sequenced in a study of shared clonotypes between healthy human individuals (TCRdb year 2020). Libraries were prepared through the immunoSEQ multiplex PCR assay. As stored in TCRdb, this immuneACCESS dataset retains in-frame rearrangements with V and J assigned. A fraction of the clones does not appear; measured against another copy, unresolved V genes explain less than half of the discrepancy, and the remainder lacks a known reason. Present in this sample are just over 2,000,000 clones, 95% of which were seen just once. Approximately 0.13% of the sample goes to the ten largest clones. The sequencing sample was made of naive CD4+ T cells sorted from blood. What this sample's cell subset or site label stands for: CD45RA+ positively selected. These receptor sequences come from a man aged 18 to 29 in good health.

Remarks on this clone: The conserved final phenylalanine or tryptophan is absent from the CDR3, which likely points to a read error. Because the CDR3's place on the DNA is in doubt, the DNA is left out and the CDR3 is given as listed by TCRdb. The chain combines TRBV20-1 with TRBJ1-2; the DNA was not compared with TRBD1, the D call given in the table. CDR1 and CDR2 (germline): DFQATT, SNEGSKA (reference sequence). The CDR3 has 11 amino acids, counting both end residues. Here the CDR3 reads CSARDTSQGRL.

This chain uses TRBV30 with TRBJ1-5; D is unclear. The V end was cut by 7 bases, the J end by 3 bases, with 16 bases between. Per the germline V gene, CDR1 is GTSNPN and CDR2 is SVGIG (reference sequence). This CDR3 has 14 residues. CDR3 nucleotide sequence: TGTGCCTCGACCTCCGACGGACTCAATCAGCCCCAGCATTTT. The encoded protein is CASTSDGLNQPQHF.

This chain uses TRBV12-5 with TRBJ2-4; D may correspond to TRBD1 or TRBD2 (5 bases each). There are 15 residues in the CDR3. In germline, CDR1 is LGHNT, CDR2 FRNRAP. Trimming took off 0 bases at V and 8 bases at J, with 14 bases between the two ends. The CDR3 DNA sequence: TGTGCTAGTGGTTTGGTATGTTTGACAGCGGACATTCAGTACTTC. As protein: CASGLVCLTADIQYF.

Comments on this clone: The same CDR3 is also encoded by other DNA sequences in this sample. The chain uses TRBV6-5 and TRBJ1-2; TRBD1 is a possible D gene (5 bases). Trimming stripped 2 bases from V and 4 bases from J, with 8 bases between. This CDR3 has 13 amino acids. Germline assignment: CDR1 MNHEY and CDR2 SVGAGI. CDR3 in DNA: TGTGCCAGCAGTTACGACAGAGCCTATGGCTACACCTTC. It is translated as CASSYDRAYGYTF.

The rearrangement joins TRBV15 to TRBJ2-1; maybe TRBD2 (6 bases). In germline, CDR1 is LNHNV, CDR2 YYDKDF (reference sequence). The CDR3 covers 15 residues. The V end was cut by 1 base, the J end by 8 bases, with 15 bases between. The CDR3 sequence is CATSRAGTFKDEQFF. The CDR3 coding sequence is TGTGCCACCAGCAGAGCCGGGACTTTTAAGGATGAGCAGTTCTTC. The whole variable domain, filled in from reference TRBV15 and TRBJ2-1, reads DAMVIQNPRYQVTQFGKPVTLSCSQTLNHNVMYWYQQKSSQAPKLLFHYYDKDFNNEADTPDNFQSRRPNTSFCFLDIRSPGLGDTAMYLCATSRAGTFKDEQFFGPGTRLTVL.

Points on this clone: Other DNA sequences from this sample encode an identical CDR3 as well. The rearrangement joins TRBV10-1 to TRBJ2-7; D gene uncertain. Germline V gene data show CDR1 as WNHNN and CDR2 as SYGVQD (reference sequence). There are 13 residues in the CDR3. Trimming cost V 0 bases and J 6 bases, with 9 bases left between them. CDR3 sequence: CASSESGRSEQYF. CDR3 coding DNA: TGCGCCAGCAGTGAGTCCGGAAGGTCCGAGCAGTACTTC.

The rearrangement links TRBV5-4 to TRBJ2-7, with 7 bases fitting TRBD1. CDR3 length equals 15 residues. Germline V gene sequence: CDR1 SGHNT, CDR2 YYREEE (reference sequence). V trimming: 3 bases; J trimming: 3 bases; junction bases outside the gene matches: 9. The CDR3 DNA is TGTGCCAGCAGCTCTTCCCGGGACAGAGTCTACGAGCAGTACTTC. Translating it yields CASSSSRDRVYEQYF.

In the case of this clone: The same CDR3 is also encoded by other DNA sequences in this sample. This chain joins TRBV5-1 and TRBJ2-3; perhaps D is TRBD1 or TRBD2 (5 bases each). CDR1 and CDR2 from the germline V gene are SGHRS and YFSETQ. Trimming stripped 2 bases from V and 5 bases from J, with 9 bases between. The CDR3 has 13 amino acids. CDR3 DNA sequence: TGCGCCAGCAGCTTCCGGGACGGAGATACGCAGTATTTT. Translating gives CASSFRDGDTQYF.

The rearrangement links TRBV30 to TRBJ1-2, with TRBD1 matching over 8 bases. The CDR3 runs to 15 residues. CDR1 is GTSNPN, CDR2 SVGIG, per germline (reference sequence). Unmatched junction bases numbered 9, after V lost 1 base and J lost 5 bases. The CDR3 protein is CAWSAKQGDRYGYTF. The CDR3 bases are TGTGCCTGGAGTGCAAAACAGGGGGACCGATATGGCTACACCTTC. Variable domain in full (rest from reference TRBV30 and TRBJ1-2): SQTIHQWPATLVQPVGSPLSLECTVEGTSNPNLYWYRQAAGRGLQLLFYSVGIGQISSEVPQNLSASRPQDRQFILSSKKLLLSDSGFYLCAWSAKQGDRYGYTFGSGTRLTVV.

This clone showed up just once. Other DNA sequences in this sample translate to the same CDR3. The V call is TRBV5-6, the J call TRBJ2-5; 7 bases are shared with TRBD1. CDR3 length equals 13 residues. CDR1 SGHDT and CDR2 YYEEEE come from the germline V gene. V trimming: 4 bases; J trimming: 5 bases; junction bases outside the gene matches: 5. CDR3 sequence (DNA): TGTGCCAGCAGCCTTAGGGGGCTTGAGACCCAGTACTTC. Encoded protein: CASSLRGLETQYF.

Details on this clone: The identical CDR3 is also encoded by other nucleotide sequences in the sample. V and J are TRBV6-5 and TRBJ1-1, with D possibly matching TRBD1 (5 bases). CDR3 length: 14 residues. V shed 2 bases and J shed 1 base, with 8 bases lying between them. Germline-derived CDR1 and CDR2 are MNHEY and SVGAGI. The CDR3, as DNA: TGTGCCAGCAGTTACCCCGGACAGAACACTGAAGCTTTCTTT. Its translation is CASSYPGQNTEAFF.

In this sample, this clone turned up a few times. The chain couples TRBV28 to TRBJ1-2, with TRBD1 as a possible D gene (5 bases). The CDR3 runs to 14 residues. Trimming took 8 bases from V and 1 from J, leaving 14 bases between them. Germline V gene lookup returns CDR1 MDHEN and CDR2 SYDVKM. The CDR3 bases are TGTGCCAGCGGGACCAGGTGGGGTAACTATGGCTACACCTTC. Its protein is CASGTRWGNYGYTF.

This clone was observed a handful of times. The V and J genes are TRBV2 and TRBJ1-6, with D unclear. Trimming left V 4 bases short and J 8 bases short, with 9 bases between. The CDR3 covers 13 residues. Looked up from germline, CDR1 is SNHLY and CDR2 is FYNNEI. DNA of the CDR3: TGTGCCAGCAGTGTAGGACGGTATTCACCCCTCCACTTT. It translates to CASSVGRYSPLHF.

This clone was recorded only once. The chain is built from TRBV5-4 and TRBJ1-6, with TRBD1 matching 7 bases. The CDR3 has 13 residues. Looked up from germline, CDR1 is SGHNT and CDR2 is YYREEE (reference sequence). V lost 4 bases, J lost 9 bases, and 4 bases stayed unmatched. This chain's CDR3 is CASSRDSISPLHF. CDR3 nucleotides: TGTGCCAGCAGCCGGGACAGCATTTCACCCCTCCACTTT.

On this clone: The junction departs from the called germline gene at one end, perhaps through a read error. The rearrangement joins TRBV7-7 to TRBJ2-3, with TRBD2 matching over 13 bases. This CDR3 spans 16 amino acids. The germline V gene has CDR1 SSHAT and CDR2 FNYEAQ (reference sequence). CDR3 DNA sequence: TGTGCTAGCAGCCAGGGACTAGCGGGAACCCCAGATACGCAGTATTTT. It translates to CASSQGLAGTPDTQYF.

This chain connects TRBV11-2 to TRBJ2-7; 12 nucleotides align to TRBD2. Unmatched junction bases numbered 3, after V lost 0 bases and J lost 3 bases. The length of the CDR3 is 16 residues. CDR1 is SGHAT and CDR2 is FQNNGV in the germline V gene. This CDR3 is CASSLELAGGYYEQYF. DNA of the CDR3: TGTGCCAGCAGCTTAGAGCTAGCGGGAGGGTACTACGAGCAGTACTTC.

This clone has only a few counts. The chain combines TRBV28 with TRBJ1-2; tentatively, D is TRBD1 (6 bases). Between the trimmed V and J ends, which lost 6 bases and 0 bases, there was a span of 14 bases. The germline V gene has CDR1 MDHEN and CDR2 SYDVKM. The CDR3 runs 15 residues. For the CDR3, the DNA is TGTGCCAGCAGCCCCGTCAAGGGGGCTAACTATGGCTACACCTTC. It encodes CASSPVKGANYGYTF.

The chain recombines TRBV6-1 with TRBJ2-5, with 9 positions matching TRBD2. V lost 7 bases and J lost 6; bases outside the gene matches: 6. The CDR3 consists of 13 residues. Germline V gene data show CDR1 as MNHNS and CDR2 as SASEGT. CDR3 nucleotide sequence: TGTGCCAGCACCTTAGCGGGGGAGAAGACCCAGTACTTC. Its translation is CASTLAGEKTQYF.

V gene TRBV7-2 combines with J gene TRBJ2-7; TRBD2 agrees at 10 bases. Germline V gene lookup returns CDR1 SGHTA and CDR2 FQGNSA. This CDR3 is built from 14 residues. With 2 bases clipped from V and 3 bases from J, the junction kept 1 base outside the gene matches. CDR3 sequence: CASSLTSGNYEQYF. The CDR3 nucleotides read TGTGCCAGCAGCTTAACTAGCGGGAACTACGAGCAGTACTTC.

The rearrangement joins TRBV25-1 to TRBJ2-2; D call uncertain. The CDR3 runs to 13 residues. V lost 4 bases and J lost 4, with 7 bases in between. The germline V gene has CDR1 MGHDK and CDR2 SYGVNS. The CDR3 spells CASSVRSTGELFF. CDR3 nucleotide sequence: TGTGCCAGCAGTGTCCGTTCCACCGGGGAGCTGTTTTTT.

V is TRBV5-4 and J is TRBJ2-5; D possibly matches TRBD1 or TRBD2 (6 bases each). This CDR3 contains 14 residues. The germline V and J ends were trimmed by 4 bases and 5 bases, with 15 bases remaining between them. Germline assignment: CDR1 SGHNT and CDR2 YYREEE (reference sequence). The CDR3 protein is CASSLDYQGETQYF. CDR3 bases: TGTGCCAGCAGCCTGGACTACCAGGGGGAGACCCAGTACTTC. Combining the CDR3 with reference TRBV5-4 and TRBJ2-5 gives the whole variable domain ETGVTQSPTHLIKTRGQQVTLRCSSQSGHNTVSWYQQALGQGPQFIFQYYREEENGRGNFPPRFSGLQFPNYSSELNVNALELDDSALYLCASSLDYQGETQYFGPGTRLLVL.

The rearrangement links TRBV28 to TRBJ2-7; D possibly matches TRBD1 or TRBD2 (6 bases each). CDR1 is MDHEN, CDR2 SYDVKM, per germline. This CDR3 region has 14 residues. Trimming took off 7 bases at V and 5 bases at J, with 18 bases between the two ends. For the CDR3, the DNA is TGTGCCAGCACCCTCTCGGGGGCTCGGCACGAGCAGTACTTC. This codes for CASTLSGARHEQYF.

In this sample, this clone turned up once. The rearrangement joins TRBV6-6 to TRBJ1-4; a possible D gene is TRBD1 (6 bases). This CDR3 contains 14 residues. V lost 5 bases, J lost 8 bases, and 15 bases lay in between. Germline CDR1 is MNHNY and CDR2 is SVGAGI (reference sequence). The CDR3 is CASSGGRGYEKLFF. In nucleotides, the CDR3 is TGTGCCAGCAGTGGGGGCAGGGGTTACGAAAAACTGTTTTTT.

The chain links TRBV14 to TRBJ1-1; D gene uncertain. The V end was cut by 2 bases, the J end by 3 bases, with 13 bases between. The CDR3 length is 15 residues. Germline assignment: CDR1 SGHDN and CDR2 FVKESK. The CDR3: CASSQLRLKDTEAFF. The CDR3 coding sequence is TGTGCCAGCAGCCAATTACGCCTCAAGGACACTGAAGCTTTCTTT.

This sequence joins TRBV5-1 and TRBJ2-7; the D is unclear. V was clipped by 1 base and J by 4 bases, with 15 bases between them. The CDR3 has 15 amino acids. The germline V gene has CDR1 SGHRS and CDR2 YFSETQ. The CDR3, as DNA: TGCGCCAGCAGCTTGACGTCAGATTCTCGGTACGAGCAGTACTTC. Translation gives CASSLTSDSRYEQYF. The full variable domain, with the rest looked up from reference TRBV5-1 and TRBJ2-7, is KAGVTQTPRYLIKTRGQQVTLSCSPISGHRSVSWYQQTPGQGLQFLFEYFSETQRNKGNFPGRFSGRQFSNSRSEMNVSTLELGDSALYLCASSLTSDSRYEQYFGPGTRLTVT.

J is TRBJ1-4 and V is TRBV5-5, with a tentative D call TRBD1 (6 bases). The V end was cut by 5 bases, the J end by 4 bases, with 9 bases between. CDR3 length equals 13 residues. Germline V lookup: CDR1 SGHKS, CDR2 YYEKEE (reference sequence). CDR3 sequence: CASRQGFNEKLFF. The CDR3, as DNA: TGTGCCAGCAGACAGGGTTTTAATGAAAAACTGTTTTTT.

This chain links TRBV6-1 with TRBJ2-4, with D perhaps TRBD1 or TRBD2 (6 bases each). V was pared by 8 bases and J by 0 bases, with 11 bases between. Germline V lookup: CDR1 MNHNS, CDR2 SASEGT. The CDR3 is 14 amino acids. CDR3 sequence reads: CASGGPLAKNIQYF. CDR3 DNA sequence: TGTGCCAGCGGGGGGCCCCTAGCCAAAAACATTCAGTACTTC.

The chain uses TRBV6-5 and TRBJ1-1, with TRBD1 matching over 7 bases. The germline V gene encodes CDR1 MNHEY and CDR2 SVGAGI. Germline trimming cut 5 bases from V and 2 bases from J; bases unmatched to any gene: 8. The CDR3 is 15 amino acids. The CDR3, as DNA: TGTGCCAGCAGTACGGGGACAGTGGGCAACACTGAAGCTTTCTTT. Translating gives CASSTGTVGNTEAFF.

CDR3 DNA: TGTGCCAGCCGTTCGAACGGACAGGGGGACAATGAGCAGTTCTTC. Translated, it gives CASRSNGQGDNEQFF. The chain carries TRBV6-5 and TRBJ2-1, with 10 bases identical to TRBD1. CDR3 length: 15 residues. V lost 8 bases, J lost 5 bases, and 9 bases stayed unmatched. CDR1 and CDR2 (germline): MNHEY, SVGAGI.

The chain couples TRBV7-2 to TRBJ2-3; 8 bases align to TRBD1. Germline CDR1 and CDR2: SGHTA and FQGNSA. J was trimmed by 1 base and V by 6 bases; bases with no gene match: 15. CDR3 length: 18 amino acids. CDR3 loop: CASSLRPMTGAGTDTQYF. The CDR3 DNA reads TGTGCCAGCAGTTTAAGGCCAATGACAGGGGCGGGCACAGATACGCAGTATTTT.